A selection of T cell receptor beta chains follows, all from one sample in a study of blood T cells in healthy people across ages. TCRdb independently ran MiXCR on the 5' RACE reads; one entry per CDR3 protein. Altogether about 1.4 million distinct CDR3 sequences are present, 45% to 70% being singletons, with the ten largest covering 6.7%. Sequencing was done on a sample of blood. The receptors stem from a man younger than 30 in good health. Each CDR3 is given with its conserved first and last residue. The D gene is left open where the match is weak. Clone sizes are given selectively: once, few, many, or a class where the clone is expanded.

V gene	D gene	clone size	J gene	CDR3 DNA	CDR3 protein
TRBV7-9	TRBD1	.	TRBJ2-7	TGTGCCAGCAGCTTAGTGGGGACAGGCTTCTACGAGCAGTACTTC	CASSLVGTGFYEQYF
TRBV20-1	TRBD1	.	TRBJ2-1	TGCAGTGCTAGAGTGGACAGGGTCAATGAGCAGTTCTTC	CSARVDRVNEQFF
TRBV20-1	TRBD2	.	TRBJ2-4	TGCAGTGCTCCTCGGACTAGCGGCCTACTCGCTTTTGAGCAGTACTTC	CSAPRTSGLLAFEQYF
TRBV4-3	.	.	TRBJ2-1	TGCGCCAGCAGCCAAGCTCGCGCAGGAACCTACAATGAGCAGTTCTTC	CASSQARAGTYNEQFF
TRBV24-1	.	few	TRBJ2-1	TGTGCCACCAGTGGGGACATTGGCTACGAGCAGTTCTTC	CATSGDIGYEQFF
TRBV9	TRBD1	.	TRBJ2-1	TGTGCCAGCAGCGTAGTGGGACAGTGCAATGAGCAGTTCTTC	CASSVVGQCNEQFF
TRBV6-5	.	.	TRBJ2-5	TGTGCCAGCAGTTACTACGGAGACGCGGAGACCCAGTACTTC	CASSYYGDAETQYF
TRBV5-1	.	few	TRBJ2-5	TGCGCCAGCAGCTTCCGAGCTAATGTAGAGACCCAGTACTTC	CASSFRANVETQYF
TRBV10-3	TRBD1	once	TRBJ2-7	TGTGCCATCAGTGGACGGACAGGGGTCTCCTACGAGCAGTACTTC	CAISGRTGVSYEQYF
TRBV28	TRBD1	.	TRBJ2-7	TGTGCCAGCAGACCTCGGGACAGGCTTTACGAGCAGTACTTC	CASRPRDRLYEQYF
TRBV4-1	.	few	TRBJ2-1	TGCGCCAGCAGCCAGGCTCGGGCCAGGAGCTCCTACAATGAGCAGTTCTTC	CASSQARARSSYNEQFF
TRBV7-9	TRBD2	.	TRBJ2-7	TGTGCCAGCAGCCATACCGGGACTAGGAGCCACGAGCAGTACTTC	CASSHTGTRSHEQYF
TRBV12-5	.	.	TRBJ1-2	TGTGCTAGCGCGGGAGAGGGTTTGAATGGCTACACCTTC	CASAGEGLNGYTF
TRBV29-1	.	few	TRBJ2-2	TGCAGCGTCTTCGGGGGACCGAACACCGGGGAGCTGTTTTTT	CSVFGGPNTGELFF
TRBV27	TRBD2	.	TRBJ2-1	TGTGCCAGCAGTCTAGGACTAGAGCGGGATGAGCAGTTCTTC	CASSLGLERDEQFF
TRBV2	.	.	TRBJ2-1	TGTGCCACGGAAGTCACAGGGCAATACAATGAGCAGTTCTTC	CATEVTGQYNEQFF
TRBV10-3	.	.	TRBJ2-7	TGTGCCATCAGTGATGTGGGGCAGGGAGCCGACGAGCAGTACTTC	CAISDVGQGADEQYF
TRBV4-1	TRBD1	.	TRBJ2-3	TGCGCCAGCAGCCAAGTCGACAGGGGGAGCACAGATACGCAGTATTTT	CASSQVDRGSTDTQYF
TRBV20-1	.	.	TRBJ2-5	TGCAGTGCAAGAAGAGAGCCCCAAGAGACCCAGTACTTC	CSARREPQETQYF
TRBV28	.	.	TRBJ2-3	TGTGCCAGCAGTTTATTACGGAGCTCCCCAAGCACAGATACGCAGTATTTT	CASSLLRSSPSTDTQYF
TRBV29-1	.	.	TRBJ1-2	TGCAGCGTTGCAACAGATCTCAGTGGCTACACCTTC	CSVATDLSGYTF
TRBV28	TRBD1	few	TRBJ1-2	TGTGCCAGCAGGATGACAGGGGGACATGGCTACACCTTC	CASRMTGGHGYTF
TRBV20-1	.	.	TRBJ1-2	TGCAGTGCCGGGGAAAACCCTAACTATGGCTACACCTTC	CSAGENPNYGYTF
TRBV20-1	TRBD1	.	TRBJ1-5	TGCAGTGCTACGACAGGGATCAGCAATCAGCCCCAGCATTTT	CSATTGISNQPQHF
TRBV6-1	TRBD2	.	TRBJ2-1	TGTGCCATCGACGGGACTAGCGGGGCCATTGAGCAGTTCTTC	CAIDGTSGAIEQFF
TRBV5-1	TRBD2	.	TRBJ2-5	TGCGCCAGCAGCTTGGACCCGGGACTAGCGGCACCCCAAGAGACCCAGTACTTC	CASSLDPGLAAPQETQYF
TRBV5-5	.	few	TRBJ2-7	TGTGCCAGCAGCTTGGAGGACAGTAGCCGGTCCTACGAGCAGTACTTC	CASSLEDSSRSYEQYF